The 6 T cell receptor beta chains presented below share a single source sample, sequenced in a study of blood T cells in healthy people across ages. A J-beta primer mix and a sample-barcoded 5' primer were used in a second PCR of about 7 to 11 cycles. TCRdb re-analysed the 5' RACE reads in MiXCR, keeping a single row per CDR3 protein. The sample has 1.5 million to 2 million distinct CDR3 sequences, 49% seen once. The sequencing sample was made of blood. The receptors originated from a woman in her thirties or forties in good health.

The chain is built from TRBV25-1 and TRBJ1-2; no clear D gene. From germline, CDR1 is MGHDK and CDR2 SYGVNS. The CDR3 extends over 14 amino acids. V lost 4 bases and J lost 8, with 17 bases in between. In DNA form, the CDR3 reads TGTGCCAGCAGTGGGGGTCTGATAGGAGCAGGCTACACCTTC. This translates into CASSGGLIGAGYTF.

The chain is built from TRBV7-2 and TRBJ2-1, with 9 bases matching TRBD2. The CDR3 totals 15 residues. Trimming took 1 base from V and 7 from J; bases not matched to a gene: 5. CDR1 is SGHTA and CDR2 is FQGNSA in the germline V gene. DNA of the CDR3: TGTGCCAGCAGCTTAGTGCGCCTAGCGGGGAATGAGCAGTTCTTC. Translated: CASSLVRLAGNEQFF.

The chain joins TRBV27 to TRBJ2-3; TRBD2 agrees at 8 bases. Germline CDR1 and CDR2: MNHEY and SMNVEV (reference sequence). The CDR3 length is 19 residues. V dropped 5 bases and J dropped 6; count of bases not matched to a gene: 22. The CDR3, as DNA: TGTGCCAGCAGTGCCCCCGAACGGGGGGGCCATTGGGGTAGGGATACGCAGTATTTT. This encodes CASSAPERGGHWGRDTQYF.

The chain employs TRBV5-1 and TRBJ1-1; D is possibly TRBD1 (5 bases). Germline V lookup: CDR1 SGHRS, CDR2 YFSETQ. The CDR3 spans 14 residues. The V end was cut by 0 bases, the J end by 4 bases, with 10 bases between. In nucleotides, the CDR3 is TGCGCCAGCAGCTTGGATTTGGACATCACTGAAGCTTTCTTT. Translated: CASSLDLDITEAFF.

A few counts support this clonotype. The chain links TRBV7-2 to TRBJ2-7; 7 nucleotides align to TRBD1. CDR1 is SGHTA, CDR2 FQGNSA, per germline. CDR3 length equals 12 residues. V lost 5 bases, J lost 9 bases, and 7 bases stayed unmatched. CDR3 DNA: TGTGCCAGCAGCCCATACAGGGGAAGGCAGTACTTC. Residues: CASSPYRGRQYF.

The chain recombines TRBV13 with TRBJ2-1; 14 nucleotides agree with TRBD2. The CDR3 has 17 residues. CDR1 and CDR2 from the germline V gene are PRHDT and FYEKMQ (reference sequence). V lost 3 bases and J lost 9; bases outside the gene matches: 10. As DNA, the CDR3 is TGTGCCAGCAGCTTCCCCAGACTAGCGGGGGGGCTGGGTGAGCAGTTCTTC. Protein: CASSFPRLAGGLGEQFF.